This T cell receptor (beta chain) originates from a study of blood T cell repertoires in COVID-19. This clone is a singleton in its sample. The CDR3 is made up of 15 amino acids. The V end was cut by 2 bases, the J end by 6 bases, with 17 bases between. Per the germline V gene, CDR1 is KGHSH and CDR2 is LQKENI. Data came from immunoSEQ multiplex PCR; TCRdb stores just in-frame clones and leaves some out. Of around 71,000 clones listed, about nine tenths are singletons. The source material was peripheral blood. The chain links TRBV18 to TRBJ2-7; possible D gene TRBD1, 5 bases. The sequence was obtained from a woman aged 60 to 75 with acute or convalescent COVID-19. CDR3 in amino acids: CASSPEVRVLGEQYF. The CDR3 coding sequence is TGTGCCAGCTCACCAGAAGTCAGGGTTTTGGGCGAGCAGTACTTC.